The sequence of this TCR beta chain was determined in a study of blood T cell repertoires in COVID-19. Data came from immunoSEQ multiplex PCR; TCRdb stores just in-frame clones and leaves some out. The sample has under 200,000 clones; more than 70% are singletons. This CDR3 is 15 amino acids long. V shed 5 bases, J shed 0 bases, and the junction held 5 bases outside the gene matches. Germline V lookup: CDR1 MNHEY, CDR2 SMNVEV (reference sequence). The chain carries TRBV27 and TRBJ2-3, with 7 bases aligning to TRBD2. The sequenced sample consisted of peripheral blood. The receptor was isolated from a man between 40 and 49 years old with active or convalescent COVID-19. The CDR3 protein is CASSTSGMSTDTQYF. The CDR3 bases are TGTGCCAGCAGTACGAGCGGGATGAGCACAGATACGCAGTATTTT.